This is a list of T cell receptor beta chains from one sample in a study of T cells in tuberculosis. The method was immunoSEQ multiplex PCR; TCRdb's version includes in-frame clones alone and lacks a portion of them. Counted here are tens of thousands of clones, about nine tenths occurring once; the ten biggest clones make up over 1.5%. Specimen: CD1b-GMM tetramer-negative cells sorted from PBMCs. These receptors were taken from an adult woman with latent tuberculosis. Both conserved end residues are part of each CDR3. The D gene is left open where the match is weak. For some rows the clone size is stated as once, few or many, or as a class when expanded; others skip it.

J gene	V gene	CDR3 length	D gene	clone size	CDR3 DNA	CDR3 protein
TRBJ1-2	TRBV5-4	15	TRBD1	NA	TGTGCCAGCAGCCCCGGGACAGGGGGGGACTATGGCTACACCTTC	CASSPGTGGDYGYTF
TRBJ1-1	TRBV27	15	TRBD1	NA	TGTGCCACCAAGAACCGGGACAGGGAGGACACTGAAGCTTTCTTT	CATKNRDREDTEAFF
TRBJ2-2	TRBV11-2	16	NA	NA	TGTGCCAGCAGCCCCCTCCAGGGCCCGAACACCGGGGAGCTGTTTTTT	CASSPLQGPNTGELFF
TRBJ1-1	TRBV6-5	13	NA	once	TGTGCCAGCACCCTGGGGGGGAACACTGAAGCTTTCTTT	CASTLGGNTEAFF
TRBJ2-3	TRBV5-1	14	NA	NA	TGCGCCAGCAGCTTGGGAGCTAGCACAGATACGCAGTATTTT	CASSLGASTDTQYF
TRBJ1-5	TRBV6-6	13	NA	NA	TGTGCCAGCAGTTACTCCTCCGGTCAGCCCCAGCATTTT	CASSYSSGQPQHF
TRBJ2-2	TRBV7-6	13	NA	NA	TGTGCCAGCAGCTTAGAGACAGCCGGGGAGCTGTTTTTT	CASSLETAGELFF
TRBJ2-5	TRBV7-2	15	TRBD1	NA	TGTGCCAGCAGCCGCTACAGGGGACCCCAAGAGACCCAGTACTTC	CASSRYRGPQETQYF
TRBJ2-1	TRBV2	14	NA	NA	TGTGCCAGCGGGGCTAGCGTCTCCTACAATGAGCAGTTCTTC	CASGASVSYNEQFF
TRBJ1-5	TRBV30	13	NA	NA	TGTGCCTGGAGTGTCAGTCTCAATCAGCCCCAGCATTTT	CAWSVSLNQPQHF
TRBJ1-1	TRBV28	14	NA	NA	TGTGCCAGCAGTTTGGCGGGGAAAAACACTGAAGCTTTCTTT	CASSLAGKNTEAFF
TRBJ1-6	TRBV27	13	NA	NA	TGTGCCAGCAGTTTAGGGGGGGTTTCACCCCTCCACTTT	CASSLGGVSPLHF
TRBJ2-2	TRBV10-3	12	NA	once	TGTGCCATCAACGGGGGAACCGGGGAGCTGTTTTTT	CAINGGTGELFF
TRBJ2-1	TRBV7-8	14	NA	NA	TGTGCCAGCACCCTGCCAGGGGCGGGCAGTGAGCAGTTCTTC	CASTLPGAGSEQFF
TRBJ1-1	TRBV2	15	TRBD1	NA	TGTGCCAGCACCCCCCAGACAGGGGAGAACACTGAAGCTTTCTTT	CASTPQTGENTEAFF
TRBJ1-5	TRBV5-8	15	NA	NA	TGTGCCAGCAGCTTTATGGAAACAGAGAATCAGCCCCAGCATTTT	CASSFMETENQPQHF
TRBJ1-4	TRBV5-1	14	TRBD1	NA	TGCGCCAGCAGCCGGACAGGGGCTAATGAAAAACTGTTTTTT	CASSRTGANEKLFF
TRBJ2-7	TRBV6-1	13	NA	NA	TGTGCCAGCAGTGAGGGCCCGCCCTACGAGCAGTACTTC	CASSEGPPYEQYF
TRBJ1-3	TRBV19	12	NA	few	TGTGCCAGTAGTGAGACTGGAAACACCATATATTTT	CASSETGNTIYF
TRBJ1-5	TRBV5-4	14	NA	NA	TGTGCCAGCAGCTTGGAAGGGGTTGGTCAGCCCCAGCATTTT	CASSLEGVGQPQHF
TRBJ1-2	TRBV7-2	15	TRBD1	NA	TGTGCCAGCAGCTTAAAGACAGGGTCAATCTATGGCTACACCTTC	CASSLKTGSIYGYTF
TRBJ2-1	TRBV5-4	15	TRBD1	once	TGTGCCAGCAGCAGACAGGGGCCGAGGGACAATGAGCAGTTCTTC	CASSRQGPRDNEQFF